The T cell receptor beta chain under discussion was sequenced for a study of graft-versus-host responses after intestinal transplantation. Turning to the study itself: Each recipient received a multivisceral, liver-intestinal, or isolated intestinal graft. Every recipient had anti-thymocyte globulin induction and three to four years of tacrolimus plus steroids. Overall study findings and caveats: Early post-transplant declines in HvG were associated with peak levels of circulating GvH clones.

Notes on this clone: Its cognate antigen is unknown.

Losses at the gene ends were 3 bases for V and 4 bases for J; bases not matched to a gene: 11. Looked up from germline, CDR1 is GTSNPN and CDR2 is SVGIG (reference sequence). This CDR3 has 16 amino acids. This table comes from immunoSEQ multiplex PCR, and its TCRdb copy is limited to in-frame clones, with some not included. The sample shows some 12,000 clones, over 85% of them seen only once. The chain couples TRBV30 to TRBJ2-2; 7 nucleotides line up with TRBD1. The sample was PBMCs, taken roughly 110 days after intestinal transplant. The sequence was collected from a human patient who received an intestinal transplant, so some T cells may come from the graft donor. The CDR3 is CAWSDIRQGFTGELFF. For the CDR3, the DNA is TGTGCCTGGAGCGATATAAGACAGGGATTCACCGGGGAGCTGTTTTTT. Full variable domain (outside the CDR3, taken from reference TRBV30 and TRBJ2-2): SQTIHQWPATLVQPVGSPLSLECTVEGTSNPNLYWYRQAAGRGLQLLFYSVGIGQISSEVPQNLSASRPQDRQFILSSKKLLLSDSGFYLCAWSDIRQGFTGELFFGEGSRLTVL.